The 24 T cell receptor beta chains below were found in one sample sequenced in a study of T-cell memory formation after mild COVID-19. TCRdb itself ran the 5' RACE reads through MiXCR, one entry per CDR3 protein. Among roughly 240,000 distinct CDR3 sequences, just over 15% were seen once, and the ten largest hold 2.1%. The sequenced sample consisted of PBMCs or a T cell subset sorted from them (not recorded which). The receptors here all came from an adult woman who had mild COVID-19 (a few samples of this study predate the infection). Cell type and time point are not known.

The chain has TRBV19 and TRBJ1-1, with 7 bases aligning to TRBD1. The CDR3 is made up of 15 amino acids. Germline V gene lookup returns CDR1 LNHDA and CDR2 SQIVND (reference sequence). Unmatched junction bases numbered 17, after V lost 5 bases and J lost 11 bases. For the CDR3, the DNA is TGTGCCAGTAGTTTCCGGGACCCCAGGACAGGTCGCGCTTTCTTT. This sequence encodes CASSFRDPRTGRAFF.

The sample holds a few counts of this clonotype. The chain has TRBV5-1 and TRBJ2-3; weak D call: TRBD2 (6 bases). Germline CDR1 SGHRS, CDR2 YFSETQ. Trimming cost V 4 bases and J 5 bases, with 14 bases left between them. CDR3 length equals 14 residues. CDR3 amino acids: CASSPGLEGDTQYF. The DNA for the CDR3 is TGCGCCAGCAGCCCAGGACTGGAGGGAGATACGCAGTATTTT.

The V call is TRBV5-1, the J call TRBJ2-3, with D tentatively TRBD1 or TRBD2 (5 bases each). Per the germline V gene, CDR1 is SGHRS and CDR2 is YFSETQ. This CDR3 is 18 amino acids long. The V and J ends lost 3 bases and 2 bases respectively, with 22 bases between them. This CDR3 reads CASSSQATGTLTTDTQYF. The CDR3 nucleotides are TGCGCCAGCAGCTCGCAAGCTACCGGGACCCTAACCACAGATACGCAGTATTTT.

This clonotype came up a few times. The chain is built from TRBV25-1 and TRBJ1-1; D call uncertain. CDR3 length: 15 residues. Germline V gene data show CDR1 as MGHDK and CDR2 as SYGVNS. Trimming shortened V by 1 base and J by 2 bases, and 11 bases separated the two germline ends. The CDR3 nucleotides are TGTGCCAGCAGTGAATTATCAGGAGCCAACACTGAAGCTTTCTTT. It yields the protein CASSELSGANTEAFF.

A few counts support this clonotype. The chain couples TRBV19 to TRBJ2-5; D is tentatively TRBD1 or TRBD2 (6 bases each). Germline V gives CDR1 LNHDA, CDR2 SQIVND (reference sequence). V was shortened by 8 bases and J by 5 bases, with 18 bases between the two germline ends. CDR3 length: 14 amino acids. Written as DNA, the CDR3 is TGTGCCAGTCGGGACCCTCGAGGGGGGGAGACCCAGTACTTC. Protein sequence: CASRDPRGGETQYF.

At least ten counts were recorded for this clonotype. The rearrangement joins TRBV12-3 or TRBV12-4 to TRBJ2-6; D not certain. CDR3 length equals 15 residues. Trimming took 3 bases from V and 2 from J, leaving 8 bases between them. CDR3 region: CASSFGGTGANVLTF. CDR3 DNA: TGTGCCAGCAGTTTTGGCGGCACTGGGGCCAACGTCCTGACTTTC.

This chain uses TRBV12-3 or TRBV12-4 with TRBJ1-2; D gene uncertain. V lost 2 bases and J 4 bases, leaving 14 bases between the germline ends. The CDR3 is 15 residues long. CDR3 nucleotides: TGTGCCAGCAGTTTAATTCCCGATCCTCCCTATGGCTACACCTTC. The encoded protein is CASSLIPDPPYGYTF.

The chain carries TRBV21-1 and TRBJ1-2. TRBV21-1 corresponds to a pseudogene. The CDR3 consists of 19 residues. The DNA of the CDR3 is TGTGCCAGCAGCACGTGTATAACAGTGCCATGGGTCGCTAAATATGGCTACACCTTC. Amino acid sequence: CASSTCITVPWVAKYGYTF.

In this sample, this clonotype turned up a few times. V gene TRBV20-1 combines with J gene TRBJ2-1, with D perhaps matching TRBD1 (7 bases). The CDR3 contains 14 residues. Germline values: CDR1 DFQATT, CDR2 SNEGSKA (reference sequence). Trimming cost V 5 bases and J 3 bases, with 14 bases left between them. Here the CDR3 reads CSAARQGGYNEQFF. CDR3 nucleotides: TGCAGTGCTGCCCGACAGGGAGGCTACAATGAGCAGTTCTTC.

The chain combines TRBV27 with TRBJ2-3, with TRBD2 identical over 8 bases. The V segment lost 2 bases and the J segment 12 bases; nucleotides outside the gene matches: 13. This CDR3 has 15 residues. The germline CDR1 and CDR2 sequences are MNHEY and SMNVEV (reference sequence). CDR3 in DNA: TGTGCCAGCAGTTTAGCGGCGGGGGGCCGCCCTCCACAGTATTTT. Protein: CASSLAAGGRPPQYF.

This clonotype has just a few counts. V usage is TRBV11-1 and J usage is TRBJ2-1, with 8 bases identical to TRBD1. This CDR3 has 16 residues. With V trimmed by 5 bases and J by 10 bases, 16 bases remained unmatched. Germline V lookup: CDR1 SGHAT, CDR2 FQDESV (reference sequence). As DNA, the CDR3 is TGTGCCAGCAGCCTACTACCGGGACAGGACCCATCCGAGCAGTTCTTC. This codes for CASSLLPGQDPSEQFF.

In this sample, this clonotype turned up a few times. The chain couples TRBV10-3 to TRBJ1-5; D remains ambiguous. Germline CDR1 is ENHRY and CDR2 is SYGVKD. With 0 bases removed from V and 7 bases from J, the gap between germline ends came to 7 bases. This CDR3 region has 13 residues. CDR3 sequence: CAISESGIQPQHF. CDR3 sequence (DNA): TGTGCCATCAGTGAGTCCGGTATCCAGCCCCAGCATTTT.

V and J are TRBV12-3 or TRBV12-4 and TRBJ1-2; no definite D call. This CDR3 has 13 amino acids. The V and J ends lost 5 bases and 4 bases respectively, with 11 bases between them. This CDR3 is CASSMDGVYGYTF. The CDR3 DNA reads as TGTGCCAGCAGTATGGACGGAGTCTATGGCTACACCTTC.

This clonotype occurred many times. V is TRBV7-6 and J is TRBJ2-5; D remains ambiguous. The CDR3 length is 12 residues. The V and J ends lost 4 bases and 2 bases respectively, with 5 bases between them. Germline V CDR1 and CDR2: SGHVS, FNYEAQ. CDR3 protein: CASSSHQETQYF. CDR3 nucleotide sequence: TGTGCCAGCAGCTCCCATCAAGAGACCCAGTACTTC.

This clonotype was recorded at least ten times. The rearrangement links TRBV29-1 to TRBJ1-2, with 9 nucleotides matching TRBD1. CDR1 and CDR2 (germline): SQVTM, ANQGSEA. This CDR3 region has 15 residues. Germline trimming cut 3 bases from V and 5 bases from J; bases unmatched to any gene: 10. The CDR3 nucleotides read TGCAGCGTTGAGGGGACAGGGCGAACTGATTATGGCTACACCTTC. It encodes CSVEGTGRTDYGYTF.

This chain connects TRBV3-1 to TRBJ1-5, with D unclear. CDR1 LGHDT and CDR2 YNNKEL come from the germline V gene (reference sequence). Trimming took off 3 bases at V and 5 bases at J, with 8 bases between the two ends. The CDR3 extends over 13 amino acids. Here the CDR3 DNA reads TGTGCCAGCAGCCAGTGGACGGATCAGCCCCAGCATTTT. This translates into CASSQWTDQPQHF.

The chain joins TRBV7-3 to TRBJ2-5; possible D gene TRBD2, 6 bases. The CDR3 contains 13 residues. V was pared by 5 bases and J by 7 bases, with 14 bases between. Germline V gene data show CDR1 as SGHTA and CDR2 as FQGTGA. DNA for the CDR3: TGTGCCAGCAGCGCAGGACTGGAGGGGACCCAGTACTTC. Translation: CASSAGLEGTQYF.

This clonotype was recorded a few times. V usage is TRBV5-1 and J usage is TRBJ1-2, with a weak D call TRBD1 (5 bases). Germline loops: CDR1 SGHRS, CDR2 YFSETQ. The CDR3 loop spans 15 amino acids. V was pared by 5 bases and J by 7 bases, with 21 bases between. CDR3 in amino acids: CASRDQGSRSSGYTF. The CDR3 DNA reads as TGCGCCAGCAGGGACCAGGGAAGCCGTTCGAGTGGCTACACCTTC.

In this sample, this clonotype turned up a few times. The CDR3 DNA reads as TGTGCCAGCAGCTTAGGCGAGACAGGGGCAGCGAAGACCCAGTACTTC. It specifies CASSLGETGAAKTQYF. This chain uses TRBV7-9 with TRBJ2-5, with 8 bases lining up with TRBD1. Per germline, CDR1 SEHNR and CDR2 FQNEAQ (reference sequence). This CDR3 spans 16 amino acids. Trimming cost V 1 base and J 6 bases; bases outside gene matches: 10.

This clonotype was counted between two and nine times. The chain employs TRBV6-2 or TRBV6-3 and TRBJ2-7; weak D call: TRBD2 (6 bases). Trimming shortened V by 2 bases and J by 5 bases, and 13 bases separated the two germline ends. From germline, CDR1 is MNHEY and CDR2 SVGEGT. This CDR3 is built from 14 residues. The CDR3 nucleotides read TGTGCCAGCAGTTACCCGACTAGATCCGACGAGCAGTACTTC. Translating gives CASSYPTRSDEQYF.

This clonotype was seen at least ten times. CDR3 DNA: TGTGCCAGCAGTCGGTTGAACGAGCAGTACTTC. This translates into CASSRLNEQYF. The chain uses TRBV12-3 or TRBV12-4 and TRBJ2-7; the D is unclear. V lost 5 bases and J 5 bases, leaving 7 bases between the germline ends. This CDR3 has 11 amino acids.

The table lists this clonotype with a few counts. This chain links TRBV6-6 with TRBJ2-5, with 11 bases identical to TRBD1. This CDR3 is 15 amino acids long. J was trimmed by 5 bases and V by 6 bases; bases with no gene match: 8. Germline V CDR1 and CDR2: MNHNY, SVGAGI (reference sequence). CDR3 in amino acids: CASSPGTGGRETQYF. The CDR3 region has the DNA TGTGCCAGCAGCCCCGGGACAGGGGGGCGGGAGACCCAGTACTTC.

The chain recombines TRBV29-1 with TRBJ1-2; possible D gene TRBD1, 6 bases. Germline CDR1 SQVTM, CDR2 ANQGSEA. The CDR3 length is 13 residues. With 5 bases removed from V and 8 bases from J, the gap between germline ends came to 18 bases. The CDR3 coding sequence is TGCAGCGTTCAATGGGGGCAGGGAAGGGGCTACACCTTC. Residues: CSVQWGQGRGYTF.

CDR3 in DNA: TGTGCCAGCAGTCTCGTCGCGGCGGACTATGGCTACACCTTC. Translated: CASSLVAADYGYTF. This rearrangement joins TRBV27 to TRBJ1-2; D ambiguous. V was trimmed by 5 bases and J by 3 bases, leaving 13 bases between them. This CDR3 is 14 amino acids long. Germline V lookup: CDR1 MNHEY, CDR2 SMNVEV (reference sequence).